The 26 T cell receptor beta chains below all came from one sample that was sequenced in a study of blood T cells in healthy people across ages. It was with a sample-barcoded 5' primer and a J-beta primer mix that a second PCR of about 7 to 12 cycles was run. Each CDR3 protein is one row after TCRdb ran MiXCR on the 5' RACE reads. The sample lists approximately 350,000 distinct CDR3 sequences; more than 45% were seen once. The sample taken for sequencing was blood. The receptors derive from a man in his sixties in good health.

The chain joins TRBV18 to TRBJ2-6, with 10 bases lining up with TRBD1. There are 18 residues in the CDR3. Trimming at V came to 3 bases and at J to 0 bases, leaving 5 bases not matched to a gene. Per the germline V gene, CDR1 is KGHSH and CDR2 is LQKENI. In DNA form, the CDR3 reads TGTGCCAGCTCACCCGGGACAGGGGCTCTCTCTGGGGCCAACGTCCTGACTTTC. Translated, it gives CASSPGTGALSGANVLTF.

The chain joins TRBV7-9 to TRBJ1-5; D uncertain. The CDR3 totals 14 residues. The V end lost 5 bases, the J end lost 7 bases, and 15 bases lay between the germline ends. Germline assignment: CDR1 SEHNR and CDR2 FQNEAQ (reference sequence). The CDR3 DNA follows: TGTGCCAGCAGCACGGACCCTCCGGGGCAGCCCCAGCATTTT. This sequence encodes CASSTDPPGQPQHF.

J is TRBJ2-4 and V is TRBV6-1; D call uncertain. The assigned J gene may be wrong: the sequence end matches TRBJ2-7 better. In germline, CDR1 is MNHNS, CDR2 SASEGT. There are 13 residues in the CDR3. CDR3 residues: CASSEFHANEQYF. CDR3 DNA: TGTGCCAGCAGTGAGTTCCATGCCAACGAGCAGTACTTC.

The J gene is TRBJ2-5, the V gene TRBV6-5; 7 bases align to TRBD2. The end of the DNA is better explained by TRBJ2-7, so the J call may be wrong. Germline loops: CDR1 MNHEY, CDR2 SVGAGI. This CDR3 is built from 12 residues. The CDR3, as DNA: TGTGCCAGCGGGAGGGTTGCCTACGAGCAGTACTTC. Residues: CASGRVAYEQYF.

The genes are TRBV3-1 and TRBJ1-1, with D tentatively TRBD1 (5 bases). The CDR3 runs to 13 residues. V was clipped by 4 bases and J by 7 bases, with 13 bases between them. Germline V gene data show CDR1 as LGHDT and CDR2 as YNNKEL (reference sequence). CDR3 DNA: TGTGCCAGCAGCCCACGGGGCGGGGGTGAAGCTTTCTTT. This translates into CASSPRGGGEAFF.

This clonotype appeared a few times. The chain is built from TRBV6-2 or TRBV6-3 and TRBJ2-1; D is possibly TRBD1 (5 bases). CDR1 and CDR2 (germline): MNHEY, SVGEGT. Trimming cost V 2 bases and J 6 bases, with 5 bases left between them. This CDR3 has 12 residues. CDR3 bases: TGTGCCAGCAGTTACGGGGCCAATGAGCAGTTCTTC. Protein: CASSYGANEQFF.

The rearrangement joins TRBV21-1 to TRBJ2-5; no check of the table's D call, TRBD2, against the DNA was made. TRBV21-1 has pseudogene status. The CDR3 contains 16 residues. The CDR3 loop is CASSNQVPAGEGEQYF. The CDR3 DNA is TGTGCCAGCAGCAACCAAGTACCAGCGGGAGAAGGAGAGCAGTACTTC.

The CDR3 nucleotides are TGTGCCAGCAGGGACAGGGGGTTAAGTACAGATACGCAGTATTTT. Its translation is CASRDRGLSTDTQYF. The chain combines TRBV27 with TRBJ2-3, with TRBD1 matching 10 bases. V lost 6 bases to trimming and J lost 3 bases; unmatched junction nucleotides: 6. CDR1 and CDR2 (germline): MNHEY, SMNVEV (reference sequence). The CDR3 contains 15 residues.

The table lists this clonotype with a few counts. The rearrangement links TRBV20-1 to TRBJ2-1; D gene uncertain. The CDR3 totals 13 residues. V was clipped by 6 bases and J by 8 bases, with 17 bases between them. Germline V gene data show CDR1 as DFQATT and CDR2 as SNEGSKA (reference sequence). The CDR3 is CSAQTAPVDEQFF. As DNA, the CDR3 is TGCAGTGCCCAGACTGCCCCGGTGGATGAGCAGTTCTTC.

This clonotype came up a few times. The V gene is TRBV6-5, the J gene TRBJ2-5, with D uncertain. This CDR3 has 14 residues. CDR1 MNHEY and CDR2 SVGAGI come from the germline V gene. The V and J ends lost 0 bases and 0 bases respectively, with 5 bases between them. CDR3 nucleotide sequence: TGTGCCAGCAGTTACTCGTCCCACCAAGAGACCCAGTACTTC. As protein: CASSYSSHQETQYF.

This chain connects TRBV5-6 to TRBJ2-7; 8 bases are shared with TRBD1. Germline CDR1 SGHDT, CDR2 YYEEEE. The CDR3 covers 15 residues. V was clipped by 4 bases and J by 4 bases; unmatched bases: 10. CDR3 amino acids: CASSARGRIQYEQYF. CDR3 nucleotide sequence: TGTGCCAGCAGCGCCAGGGGGCGCATTCAATACGAGCAGTACTTC.

J is TRBJ2-7 and V is TRBV12-3 or TRBV12-4; 8 nucleotides align to TRBD2. V was pared by 1 base and J by 6 bases, with 5 bases of the junction left unmatched. There are 14 residues in the CDR3. This CDR3 reads CASSLERTSSEQYF. CDR3 in DNA: TGTGCCAGCAGTTTAGAGAGGACTAGCAGCGAGCAGTACTTC.

The chain employs TRBV7-2 and TRBJ2-7; 8 nucleotides line up with TRBD2. The CDR3 extends over 16 amino acids. Germline V gene sequence: CDR1 SGHTA, CDR2 FQGNSA. V lost 0 bases to trimming and J lost 3 bases; unmatched junction nucleotides: 7. The DNA of the CDR3 is TGTGCCAGCAGCTTAGCCTCCAGCGGGAGTTTCTACGAGCAGTACTTC. This codes for CASSLASSGSFYEQYF.

The CDR3 region has the DNA TGTGCCAGCAGCTTGAAAGCCTCTGGGGCCAACGTCCTGACTTTC. This codes for CASSLKASGANVLTF. The rearrangement uses TRBV7-9 and TRBJ2-6; D is ambiguous. Germline V gene data show CDR1 as SEHNR and CDR2 as FQNEAQ (reference sequence). This CDR3 region has 15 residues. V was pared by 3 bases and J by 0 bases, with 6 bases between.

The chain couples TRBV20-1 to TRBJ2-7; possible D gene TRBD2, 6 bases. This CDR3 spans 15 amino acids. The germline CDR1 and CDR2 sequences are DFQATT and SNEGSKA (reference sequence). The V and J ends lost 1 base and 0 bases respectively, with 13 bases between them. CDR3 in amino acids: CSARGAPGVSYEQYF. CDR3 nucleotide sequence: TGCAGTGCTAGAGGTGCCCCGGGGGTCTCCTACGAGCAGTACTTC.

J is TRBJ2-5 and V is TRBV6-6; 7 nucleotides agree with TRBD1. J was trimmed by 4 bases and V by 5 bases; bases with no gene match: 4. The CDR3 spans 13 residues. Germline CDR1 reads MNHNY; CDR2 reads SVGAGI (reference sequence). The CDR3 DNA is TGTGCCAGCAGTAATACAGGGGTAGAGACCCAGTACTTC. This encodes CASSNTGVETQYF.

V gene TRBV20-1 combines with J gene TRBJ1-5, with TRBD1 matching 9 bases. The CDR3 loop spans 20 amino acids. Germline V gene sequence: CDR1 DFQATT, CDR2 SNEGSKA (reference sequence). After removal of 0 bases from V and 5 bases from J, the junction contained 20 bases not matched to a gene. As DNA, the CDR3 is TGCAGTGCTAGAGATGCAGCCGGGACAGGGAGGGGTGGAGGATATCAGCCCCAGCATTTT. It is translated as CSARDAAGTGRGGGYQPQHF.

This clonotype was recorded a few times. CDR3 in amino acids: CARSPRGQHF. The CDR3 DNA reads TGTGCCAGATCCCCTCGGGGCCAGCATTTT. The chain joins TRBV6-1 to TRBJ1-5; D is unresolved. Germline V gene lookup returns CDR1 MNHNS and CDR2 SASEGT. Trimming shortened V by 9 bases and J by 12 bases, and 12 bases separated the two germline ends. This CDR3 has 10 amino acids.

This clonotype has more than one count but fewer than ten. The CDR3 protein is CASSLGAGSTDTQYF. In nucleotides, the CDR3 is TGTGCCAGCAGCTTAGGAGCGGGCTCCACAGATACGCAGTATTTT. The V gene is TRBV11-2, the J gene TRBJ2-3, with D possibly being TRBD2 (6 bases). V was trimmed by 1 base and J by 2 bases, leaving 10 bases between them. This CDR3 contains 15 residues. CDR1 and CDR2 (germline): SGHAT, FQNNGV.

The rearrangement uses TRBV25-1 and TRBJ1-6, with D possibly matching TRBD1 (6 bases). Looked up from germline, CDR1 is MGHDK and CDR2 is SYGVNS. CDR3 length: 14 amino acids. V lost 6 bases and J 9 bases, leaving 15 bases between the germline ends. CDR3 region: CASSQGRFFSPLHF. DNA for the CDR3: TGTGCCAGCAGCCAGGGGAGATTTTTTTCACCCCTCCACTTT.

This chain joins TRBV15 and TRBJ1-1; D unclear. Germline V gene sequence: CDR1 LNHNV, CDR2 YYDKDF (reference sequence). V shed 3 bases and J shed 1 base, with 6 bases lying between them. The length of the CDR3 is 13 residues. The CDR3 region has the DNA TGTGCCACCAGCAGCGAGGGGAACACTGAAGCTTTCTTT. It encodes CATSSEGNTEAFF.

The V call is TRBV30, the J call TRBJ2-7; 9 bases match TRBD1. The CDR3 runs to 15 residues. Germline CDR1 reads GTSNPN; CDR2 reads SVGIG (reference sequence). Unmatched junction bases numbered 10, after V lost 3 bases and J lost 4 bases. The CDR3 loop reads CAWRGPGTGTYEQYF. In DNA form, the CDR3 reads TGTGCCTGGAGGGGTCCCGGGACAGGGACATACGAGCAGTACTTC.

This clonotype showed up many times. A much larger clone lies a single base off, so this may be a read error. The CDR3 DNA reads as TGTGCCAGCAGTCCCCCCAGGGGCCACACCTACAATGAGCAGTACTTC. This translates into CASSPPRGHTYNEQYF. J is TRBJ2-1 and V is TRBV27; D may be TRBD1 (6 bases). TRBJ2-7 explains the end of the DNA better; the J call may be wrong. Germline V gene lookup returns CDR1 MNHEY and CDR2 SMNVEV (reference sequence). The CDR3 extends over 16 amino acids.

This clonotype was counted a few times. The chain uses TRBV7-3 and TRBJ2-4; the match to TRBD2 covers 9 bases. TRBJ2-7 matches the DNA end more closely, so the J call is doubtful. Germline lookup yields CDR1 SGHTA and CDR2 FQGTGA. This CDR3 has 13 amino acids. CDR3 DNA sequence: TGTGCCAGCAGCCGACTAGCGGCCTCCGAGCAGTACTTC. This codes for CASSRLAASEQYF.

V and J are TRBV27 and TRBJ2-3; the D is unclear. Deletions cut 4 bases from V and 3 bases from J, with 11 bases between. The CDR3 is 14 amino acids. Germline V lookup: CDR1 MNHEY, CDR2 SMNVEV (reference sequence). CDR3 loop: CASSSSTHTDTQYF. In DNA form, the CDR3 reads TGTGCCAGCAGTTCCTCGACTCATACAGATACGCAGTATTTT.

The gene calls are TRBV5-1 and TRBJ2-1; perhaps D is TRBD1 or TRBD2 (7 bases each). There are 17 residues in the CDR3. The V end was cut by 2 bases, the J end by 8 bases, with 23 bases between. In germline, CDR1 is SGHRS, CDR2 YFSETQ. Here the CDR3 reads CASSLIFLRQGGDEQFF. The CDR3 nucleotides are TGCGCCAGCAGCTTAATATTCCTGAGACAGGGAGGGGATGAGCAGTTCTTC.